This is a list of T cell receptor beta chains from one sample in a study of T cell responses to AZD1222 COVID-19 vaccine. Assay: immunoSEQ multiplex PCR; the TCRdb copy retains only in-frame clones and omits some. The table includes roughly 120,000 clones, approximately 84% detected once. This sample comprised peripheral blood, obtained on day 0 of AZD1222 vaccination. Receptors originate from an adult in good health. Each CDR3 is given with its conserved first and last residue. A D gene is named only where the DNA matches it firmly. Size is omitted from some rows. Given values are once, few, many or a class for expanded clones.

clone_size d_call j_call cdr3_length v_call cdr3_nt cdr3_aa
- - TRBJ1-5 16 TRBV19 TGTGCCAGTAGTAGGGAGGGGGGTTATAGCAATCAGCCCCAGCATTTT CASSREGGYSNQPQHF
- - TRBJ2-3 16 TRBV30 TGTGCCTGGGCACCTCTAGGAGGGGGGGAAACCCGTACGCAGTATTTT CAWAPLGGGETRTQYF
- - TRBJ1-3 16 TRBV3-1/TRBV3-2 TGTGCCAGCAGCACAACCAGGTCGCGCTCTGGAAACACCATATATTTT CASSTTRSRSGNTIYF
once - TRBJ2-7 14 TRBV19 TGTGCCAGTAGTCCCCAAACAAGCTCCTACGAGCAGTACTTC CASSPQTSSYEQYF
- - TRBJ1-1 13 TRBV10-3 TGTGCCATCAGTGAGGCGGTGAACACTGAAGCTTTCTTT CAISEAVNTEAFF
- - TRBJ1-1 16 TRBV5-1 TGCGCCAGCAGCTTGGGGGCAGGCAACCAGAACACTGAAGCTTTCTTT CASSLGAGNQNTEAFF
- - TRBJ1-4 14 TRBV11-2 TGTGCCAGCAGCTCCCGGGGCCCAGGGAAAAAACTGTTTTTT CASSSRGPGKKLFF
- - TRBJ1-5 15 TRBV25-1 TGTGCCAGCAGTGACCAGGGATCTTGTAATCAGCCCCAGCATTTT CASSDQGSCNQPQHF
- - TRBJ2-7 13 TRBV30 TGTGCCTGGAGTCCACAGCCTTCCTACGAGCAGTACTTC CAWSPQPSYEQYF
- - TRBJ1-5 12 TRBV7-9 TGTGCCAGCAGCCCCGAGGAACAGCCCCAGCATTTT CASSPEEQPQHF
- - TRBJ2-7 15 TRBV7-8 TGTGCCAGCAGCCTTGCCGGGGCCGAACCTTACGAGCAGTACTTC CASSLAGAEPYEQYF
- TRBD1 TRBJ1-5 18 TRBV7-8 TGTGCCAGCAGCTTAAGCCACCGGGACAGGGCGGAGGGTCAGCCCCAGCATTTT CASSLSHRDRAEGQPQHF
- - TRBJ1-5 16 TRBV18 TGTGCCAGCTCACCAGGAGGCAGGGGAACGCATCAGCCCCAGCATTTT CASSPGGRGTHQPQHF
once - TRBJ1-1 16 TRBV19 TGTGCCAGTAGGAAGGGCCGAGGGCTCATGAACACTGAAGCTTTCTTT CASRKGRGLMNTEAFF
- - TRBJ1-2 12 TRBV12-3/TRBV12-4 TGTGCCAGCACACAGGGAGTCTATGGCTACACCTTC CASTQGVYGYTF
- - TRBJ1-5 12 TRBV29-1 TGCAGCGTTGGGGAGGTGGGTCAGCCCCAGCATTTT CSVGEVGQPQHF
- TRBD2 TRBJ2-3 16 TRBV3-1/TRBV3-2 TGTGCCAGCAGCCTTGGGACTAGCGGATACACAGATACGCAGTATTTT CASSLGTSGYTDTQYF
- - TRBJ1-2 15 TRBV5-6 TGTGCCAGCAGCTTGAGCCGGGACACGAACTATGGCTACACCTTC CASSLSRDTNYGYTF
- TRBD2 TRBJ2-4 17 TRBV5-8 TGTGCCAGCCTACTAGCGGGGGGGACTCTAGCCAAAAACATTCAGTACTTC CASLLAGGTLAKNIQYF
- TRBD2 TRBJ2-7 18 TRBV7-2 TGTGCCAGCAGCTTAGTGGGTAGCGGGAGTTTGGGGCGGAACGAGCAGTACTTC CASSLVGSGSLGRNEQYF
- TRBD1 TRBJ1-3 15 TRBV4-2 TGTGCCAGCAGCCAAGAGGGACAGACTGGAAACACCATATATTTT CASSQEGQTGNTIYF
once - TRBJ1-1 13 TRBV28 TGTGCCAGCAGTTGGAGGGTTAATCCTGAAGCTTTCTTT CASSWRVNPEAFF
- - TRBJ2-3 15 TRBV27 TGTGCCAGCAGTTTATCATTAGCTGCACCGGATACGCAGTATTTT CASSLSLAAPDTQYF
- - TRBJ1-1 17 TRBV5-1 TGCGCCAGCAGCTTGGCGGGTCTACAGGGAAGGGACACTGAAGCTTTCTTT CASSLAGLQGRDTEAFF
- - TRBJ2-2 14 TRBV19 TGTGCCAGTAGTTTAAACTGGAACACCGGGGAGCTGTTTTTT CASSLNWNTGELFF
- - TRBJ1-2 12 TRBV12-3/TRBV12-4 TGTGCCAGCAGTTTTGGAGGGGAGGGCTACACCTTC CASSFGGEGYTF
- - TRBJ1-1 14 TRBV6-5 TGTGCCAGCAGGGCAGACAGGATGAACACTGAAGCTTTCTTT CASRADRMNTEAFF
- TRBD1 TRBJ1-2 13 TRBV14 TGTGCCAGCAGCGCCCATACAGGGGCTGGCTACACCTTC CASSAHTGAGYTF
- - TRBJ1-1 13 TRBV5-1 TGCGCCAGCAGCTGGGGTGGAATCACTGAAGCTTTCTTT CASSWGGITEAFF
- - TRBJ2-6 17 TRBV7-2 TGTGCCAGCAGCTCCGTCGGACAGTCATCTGGGGCCAACGTCCTGACTTTC CASSSVGQSSGANVLTF
- - TRBJ2-1 15 TRBV11-2 TGTGCCAGCAGCTTCTTCAGGACAGCTTCGCCGAAGCAGTTCTTC CASSFFRTASPKQFF
- - TRBJ1-5 14 TRBV10-3 TGTGCCATCAAAGAGGGTAGTAGCAATCAGCCCCAGCATTTT CAIKEGSSNQPQHF
- - TRBJ2-7 16 TRBV3-1/TRBV3-2 TGTGCCAGCAGCCAAGAAAGGTCAGGGGAATGCTACGAGCAGTACTTC CASSQERSGECYEQYF
few TRBD1 TRBJ1-6 18 TRBV7-2 TGTGCCAGCAGCTTAGGGACCGGACAGGGGGCGCGAAATTCACCCCTCCACTTT CASSLGTGQGARNSPLHF
- - TRBJ1-4 15 TRBV19 TGTGCCAGTAGTGTCAACGGTGCAACTAATGAAAAACTGTTTTTT CASSVNGATNEKLFF
few - TRBJ1-1 14 TRBV28 TGTGCCAGCAGTTTCCCGTCCCGGAACACTGAAGCTTTCTTT CASSFPSRNTEAFF
- - TRBJ2-1 14 TRBV12-5 TGTGCTAGTGGTTGGGGGGGGCTATACAATGAGCAGTTCTTC CASGWGGLYNEQFF
- TRBD1 TRBJ2-7 14 TRBV6-5 TGTGCCAGCGCCCGGGACAGGGGAATATACGAGCAGTACTTC CASARDRGIYEQYF
- - TRBJ2-7 12 TRBV6-5 TGTGCCAGCAGTCTTTATGGTGGTAGGCAGTACTTC CASSLYGGRQYF
once TRBD2 TRBJ2-1 15 TRBV5-1 TGCGCCAGCGGGCCCGGGACTAGCGGCTACAATGAGCAGTTCTTC CASGPGTSGYNEQFF
- TRBD1 TRBJ1-1 13 TRBV6-5 TGTGCCAGCAGCAAACAGGGGTTCCCTGAAGCTTTCTTT CASSKQGFPEAFF
- TRBD2 TRBJ2-7 19 TRBV28 TGTGCCAGCAGTTTAAAGGGCGGGAGGGCCAGAGGATATTCTTACGAGCAGTACTTC CASSLKGGRARGYSYEQYF
- - TRBJ1-6 12 TRBV7-9 TGTGCCAGCGAAGAATGGACAGCTTCCCTCCACTTT CASEEWTASLHF
- - TRBJ1-1 14 TRBV28 TGTGCCAGCAGCCAACCCCCCGGGGAGGCTGAAGCTTTCTTT CASSQPPGEAEAFF
- - TRBJ2-7 13 TRBV2 TGTGCCAGTAGGGATGGGGGCTCGTACGAGCAGTACTTC CASRDGGSYEQYF
- - TRBJ2-2 15 TRBV11-2 TGTGCCAGCAGCTTAGACGGCGGGCAGGCCGGGGAGCTGTTTTTT CASSLDGGQAGELFF
- - TRBJ1-1 15 TRBV5-1 TGCGCCAGCAGCTCTAACAGGGTAGGAAGAACTGAAGCTTTCTTT CASSSNRVGRTEAFF
- - TRBJ1-1 11 TRBV2 TGTGCCAGCAGTCTGATTGTGGAAGCTTTCTTT CASSLIVEAFF
- - TRBJ1-4 13 TRBV7-6 TGTGCCAGCAGCTTAAAGACAACGGGAAAACTGTTTTTT CASSLKTTGKLFF
- - TRBJ1-5 15 TRBV28 TGTGCCAGCATTAACCGGGTCAAAATCAATCAGCCCCAGCATTTT CASINRVKINQPQHF
- - TRBJ1-3 15 TRBV10-3 TGTGCCATCAGTGAATACAGGGACTCTGGAAACACCATATATTTT CAISEYRDSGNTIYF
few TRBD1 TRBJ2-7 13 TRBV19 TGTGCCAGTAAAGGGACAGGGATCTACGAGCAGTACTTC CASKGTGIYEQYF
- - TRBJ1-2 14 TRBV6-5 TGTGCCAGCTGGGGAGGGGGTCGGAGCTATGGCTACACCTTC CASWGGGRSYGYTF
few - TRBJ2-1 15 TRBV27 TGTGCCAGCAGCGTACAGGAAGCTTCCTACAATGAGCAGTTCTTC CASSVQEASYNEQFF
- TRBD1 TRBJ1-5 18 TRBV28 TGTGCCAGCAGCCGCTTAAAGACAGGGGGCACGGGCAATCAGCCCCAGCATTTT CASSRLKTGGTGNQPQHF
- - TRBJ2-7 11 TRBV9 TGTGCCAGCAGCCGCTCGGGCGAGCAGTACTTC CASSRSGEQYF
few - TRBJ2-7 14 TRBV5-6 TGTGCCAGCAGTTTAAACCCAGGGGACTACGAGCAGTACTTC CASSLNPGDYEQYF